The TCR beta chain under discussion was sequenced for a study of blood T cell repertoires in COVID-19. Study summary: The origin of the acute and convalescent COVID-19 samples was the United States, Italy and Spain. Sources were T cells, B-cell-depleted T cells, or PBMCs; the material itself was cDNA or gDNA.

The authors' processing: Reference gene primer amplification gave estimated nucleated cell counts. The data were produced by immunoSEQ multiplex PCR, yet TCRdb's version contains in-frame clones alone and is incomplete. For V, J and clone size, that table is used; D and trimming come from the DNA. The sample contains about 84,000 clones, over 70% of which appear only once. Sequenced sample: peripheral blood. The sequence came from a man aged 80 or over with active or convalescent COVID-19.

The CDR3: CASSPSVGQLSSGNTIYF. DNA for the CDR3: TGTGCCAGCTCACCTTCGGTGGGACAGCTAAGCTCTGGAAACACCATATATTTT. The chain joins TRBV18 to TRBJ1-3; TRBD1 aligns across 7 bases. CDR3 length equals 18 residues. V trimming: 3 bases; J trimming: 0 bases; junction bases outside the gene matches: 11. In germline, CDR1 is KGHSH, CDR2 LQKENI.